Following are 32 T cell receptor beta chains from one sample sequenced in a study of blood T cell repertoires in COVID-19. Some clones are missing from TCRdb's copy, which holds only in-frame ones; the method was immunoSEQ multiplex PCR. The sample shows about 220,000 clones, 65% to 85% of them seen only once. The specimen was peripheral blood. Source of these receptors: a woman aged 25-40 years who had recovered from COVID-19.

The chain recombines TRBV18 with TRBJ1-1; TRBD1 is a possible D gene (5 bases). Germline V gene lookup returns CDR1 KGHSH and CDR2 LQKENI. The V gene lost 3 bases and the J gene lost 1 base, with 12 bases spanning the gap. The CDR3 has 15 amino acids. DNA for the CDR3: TGTGCCAGCTCACCCGGGGGACCGACGAACACTGAAGCTTTCTTT. The encoded protein is CASSPGGPTNTEAFF.

This chain connects TRBV19 to TRBJ2-3; unclear D gene. The CDR3 contains 14 residues. Trimming shortened V by 6 bases and J by 2 bases, and 12 bases separated the two germline ends. Per the germline V gene, CDR1 is LNHDA and CDR2 is SQIVND (reference sequence). Here the CDR3 reads CASRNYGFTDTQYF. CDR3 bases: TGTGCCAGTAGAAATTACGGGTTCACAGATACGCAGTATTTT.

Concerning this clone itself: Within the sample, other DNA sequences also encode this same CDR3. This chain connects TRBV7-3 to TRBJ2-2; D perhaps matches TRBD1 (5 bases). Looked up from germline, CDR1 is SGHTA and CDR2 is FQGTGA. With 2 bases removed from V and 0 bases from J, the gap between germline ends came to 7 bases. The CDR3 runs 15 residues. The CDR3 sequence is CASSLQGPNTGELFF. CDR3 coding DNA: TGTGCCAGCAGCTTACAGGGCCCGAACACCGGGGAGCTGTTTTTT. The full variable domain, with the rest looked up from reference TRBV7-3 and TRBJ2-2, is GAGVSQTPSNKVTEKGKYVELRCDPISGHTALYWYRQSLGQGPEFLIYFQGTGAADDSGLPNDRFFAVRPEGSVSTLKIQRTERGDSAVYLCASSLQGPNTGELFFGEGSRLTVL.

The chain has TRBV25-1 and TRBJ2-5, with D maybe TRBD1 (5 bases). Trimming cost V 8 bases and J 3 bases, with 25 bases left between them. The CDR3 contains 17 residues. The germline V gene encodes CDR1 MGHDK and CDR2 SYGVNS. The DNA of the CDR3 is TGTGCCAGCTCCCCTATCCGGTCGCCGACAGTGAAAGAGACCCAGTACTTC. It translates to CASSPIRSPTVKETQYF.

This clone was recorded a few times. This chain links TRBV28 with TRBJ1-5, with D hard to call. The length of the CDR3 is 14 residues. The V end lost 6 bases, the J end lost 2 bases, and 11 bases lay between the germline ends. Germline CDR1 MDHEN, CDR2 SYDVKM. CDR3 sequence: CASREGSGNQPQHF. Here the CDR3 DNA reads TGTGCCAGCAGAGAGGGTTCGGGCAATCAGCCCCAGCATTTT.

This CDR3 is CASSLEASLSGNTIYF. The CDR3 DNA sequence: TGTGCCAGCAGCCTAGAGGCCTCTCTCTCTGGAAACACCATATATTTT. The rearrangement links TRBV6-6 to TRBJ1-3; D unclear. Germline CDR1 reads MNHNY; CDR2 reads SVGAGI (reference sequence). The CDR3 totals 16 residues. V gave up 6 bases and J gave up 0 bases, with 15 bases separating them.

This clone occurred once. The chain has TRBV28 and TRBJ2-7, with D tentatively TRBD1 (5 bases). Per the germline V gene, CDR1 is MDHEN and CDR2 is SYDVKM. This CDR3 is built from 12 residues. With 6 bases removed from V and 4 bases from J, the gap between germline ends came to 10 bases. The CDR3 sequence: CASRQGSYEQYF. CDR3 coding DNA: TGTGCCAGCAGGCAGGGCTCTTACGAGCAGTACTTC.

J is TRBJ2-2 and V is TRBV6-5; 7 nucleotides align to TRBD2. Germline CDR1 is MNHEY and CDR2 is SVGAGI. The V and J ends lost 8 bases and 6 bases, in that order; junction bases with no gene match: 9. This CDR3 is built from 14 residues. The CDR3 loop is CASRGVVGAGELFF. The CDR3 nucleotides are TGTGCCAGCCGGGGGGTAGTTGGTGCCGGGGAGCTGTTTTTT.

The chain is built from TRBV28 and TRBJ2-7, with a weak D call TRBD1 (5 bases). Germline CDR1 reads MDHEN; CDR2 reads SYDVKM. Deletions cut 2 bases from V and 6 bases from J, with 14 bases between. The CDR3 has 14 residues. The CDR3 loop reads CASSLPVRAGEQYF. CDR3 bases: TGTGCCAGCAGTTTACCTGTCAGGGCAGGCGAGCAGTACTTC.

The chain is built from TRBV21-1 and TRBJ1-5; whether TRBD1, the table's D call, matches the DNA was not checked. TRBV21-1 is a documented pseudogene. This CDR3 is built from 22 residues. CDR3 in amino acids: CASRNPGQGARRVRSSNQPQHF. CDR3 coding DNA: TGTGCCAGCAGAAACCCGGGACAGGGGGCGCGTAGGGTCCGATCTAGCAATCAGCCCCAGCATTTT.

This sequence joins TRBV2 and TRBJ1-5; 8 bases match TRBD1. The germline V gene encodes CDR1 SNHLY and CDR2 FYNNEI. The CDR3 extends over 15 amino acids. The trim removed 6 bases at V and 5 bases at J, leaving 9 bases unmatched. The CDR3 DNA reads TGTGCCAGCAGGGCTTCGACAGGGGAGGATCAGCCCCAGCATTTT. This gives the protein CASRASTGEDQPQHF.

The V gene is TRBV7-8, the J gene TRBJ2-1; no clear D. Trimming removed 0 bases at V and 7 bases at J, with 19 bases between. The CDR3 contains 17 residues. Germline CDR1 reads SGHVS; CDR2 reads FQNEAQ. The CDR3 bases are TGTGCCAGCAGCTTAGCAGGTGCAAGACATTTTCCGAATGAGCAGTTCTTC. Translation gives CASSLAGARHFPNEQFF.

This chain uses TRBV28 with TRBJ2-7; the match to TRBD1 covers 8 bases. The ends lost 3 bases at V and 3 bases at J; junction bases unmatched: 4. Germline V CDR1 and CDR2: MDHEN, SYDVKM. The CDR3 consists of 14 residues. The CDR3 DNA reads as TGTGCCAGCAGTTTGCTAACAGGGGGCTACGAGCAGTACTTC. Translation: CASSLLTGGYEQYF.

The J gene is TRBJ2-1, the V gene TRBV7-9; 7 bases are shared with TRBD2. CDR3 length: 15 residues. With 5 bases clipped from V and 5 bases from J, the junction kept 9 bases outside the gene matches. Germline CDR1 reads SEHNR; CDR2 reads FQNEAQ (reference sequence). CDR3 DNA: TGTGCCAGCAGCAAATTGGCGGGAGAGCACAATGAGCAGTTCTTC. Translated: CASSKLAGEHNEQFF.

The J gene is TRBJ1-2, the V gene TRBV10-1; TRBD1 matches 11 bases. Per germline, CDR1 WNHNN and CDR2 SYGVQD (reference sequence). With V trimmed by 2 bases and J by 0 bases, 8 bases remained unmatched. This CDR3 has 18 amino acids. CDR3: CASSEKSGQGETNYGYTF. The CDR3, as DNA: TGCGCCAGCAGTGAGAAATCGGGACAGGGGGAAACTAACTATGGCTACACCTTC.

This clone was observed once. This sequence joins TRBV6-1 and TRBJ1-2, with D hard to call. CDR1 is MNHNS and CDR2 is SASEGT in the germline V gene. Trimming pared 10 bases from V and 0 bases from J, leaving 12 bases between. The CDR3 spans 13 residues. CDR3 DNA: TGTGCCACCACCCCGACATCTAACTATGGCTACACCTTC. Protein sequence: CATTPTSNYGYTF.

The chain has TRBV18 and TRBJ1-1, with TRBD1 matching over 7 bases. The V gene end was trimmed by 3 bases and the J gene end by 7 bases; junction bases not matched to a gene: 17. The CDR3 consists of 17 residues. Germline V lookup: CDR1 KGHSH, CDR2 LQKENI. The CDR3 coding sequence is TGTGCCAGCTCACCTCAGGCTTTTCGGGACAGTATGTTTGAAGCTTTCTTT. This translates into CASSPQAFRDSMFEAFF. Using reference TRBV18 and TRBJ1-1 for the parts outside the CDR3, the full variable domain is NAGVMQNPRHLVRRRGQEARLRCSPMKGHSHVYWYRQLPEEGLKFMVYLQKENIIDESGMPKERFSAEFPKEGPSILRIQQVVRGDSAAYFCASSPQAFRDSMFEAFFGQGTRLTVV.

The gene calls are TRBV5-1 and TRBJ2-5; a possible D gene is TRBD1 (5 bases). Germline values: CDR1 SGHRS, CDR2 YFSETQ. Trimming took 5 bases from V and 1 from J, leaving 18 bases between them. The CDR3 sequence is 16 residues long. The CDR3, as DNA: TGCGCCAGCAGTTCTCTCTTGACAGCCCTCCAAGAGACCCAGTACTTC. It specifies CASSSLLTALQETQYF.

The chain has TRBV5-5 and TRBJ2-1; D gene ambiguous. V lost 2 bases and J 1 base, leaving 10 bases between the germline ends. The CDR3 extends over 15 amino acids. Germline V gives CDR1 SGHKS, CDR2 YYEKEE (reference sequence). In nucleotides, the CDR3 is TGTGCCAGCAGCTTATTTGCACAGTCCTACAATGAGCAGTTCTTC. Translating it yields CASSLFAQSYNEQFF.

CDR3 nucleotide sequence: TGTGCCAGTAGTATCGAGGGAAAGGGACCCCAGCATTTT. Its translation: CASSIEGKGPQHF. The chain carries TRBV19 and TRBJ1-5, with D unclear. Germline V CDR1 and CDR2: LNHDA, SQIVND (reference sequence). The CDR3 loop spans 13 amino acids. Trimming shortened V by 3 bases and J by 10 bases, and 13 bases separated the two germline ends.

This clone appeared a single time. The V gene is TRBV5-4, the J gene TRBJ1-2; 11 nucleotides align to TRBD1. J was trimmed by 9 bases and V by 3 bases; bases with no gene match: 13. Germline CDR1 reads SGHNT; CDR2 reads YYREEE (reference sequence). The CDR3 totals 16 residues. CDR3 in amino acids: CASSSPLTGTGGSYTF. CDR3 coding DNA: TGTGCCAGCAGCTCCCCTCTTACCGGGACAGGGGGGAGCTACACCTTC.

The chain uses TRBV19 and TRBJ1-6; D remains unclear. Germline values: CDR1 LNHDA, CDR2 SQIVND (reference sequence). The germline V and J ends were trimmed by 1 base and 7 bases, with 14 bases remaining between them. This CDR3 is 16 amino acids long. The CDR3: CASSIVSGKVNSPLHF. Written as DNA, the CDR3 is TGTGCCAGTAGTATAGTCTCCGGGAAAGTCAATTCACCCCTCCACTTT.

The rearrangement joins TRBV29-1 to TRBJ1-2; no definite D call. CDR3 size: 14 residues. Germline V gene lookup returns CDR1 SQVTM and CDR2 ANQGSEA. V was shortened by 5 bases and J by 0 bases, with 13 bases between the two germline ends. The CDR3 region is CSVYDKVANYGYTF. CDR3 nucleotide sequence: TGCAGCGTTTACGACAAGGTCGCTAACTATGGCTACACCTTC.

This chain uses TRBV10-1 with TRBJ1-1; the match to TRBD1 covers 7 bases. The ends lost 0 bases at V and 6 bases at J; junction bases unmatched: 7. CDR1 and CDR2 (germline): WNHNN, SYGVQD (reference sequence). The CDR3 has 15 residues. The CDR3, as DNA: TGCGCCAGCAGTGAGTCTTGGACAGGAGGCGCTGAAGCTTTCTTT. Its protein product is CASSESWTGGAEAFF.

The V gene is TRBV9, the J gene TRBJ2-1; D gene unclear. V lost 0 bases, J lost 6 bases, and 16 bases lay in between. Germline CDR1 is SGDLS and CDR2 is YYNGEE. The CDR3 loop spans 16 amino acids. The CDR3 reads CASSVGVGYTINEQFF. CDR3 sequence (DNA): TGTGCCAGCAGCGTAGGGGTAGGTTACACTATCAATGAGCAGTTCTTC.

A single count supports this clone. V and J are TRBV27 and TRBJ1-4; D remains unclear. Trimming left V 4 bases short and J 6 bases short, with 9 bases between. Germline-derived CDR1 and CDR2 are MNHEY and SMNVEV (reference sequence). The CDR3 is 13 amino acids. CDR3 region: CASSSSDDEKLFF. Here the CDR3 DNA reads TGTGCCAGCAGTTCCAGTGATGATGAAAAACTGTTTTTT.

The chain couples TRBV6-5 to TRBJ1-1; 8 bases line up with TRBD1. Germline loops: CDR1 MNHEY, CDR2 SVGAGI. This CDR3 is built from 13 residues. V shed 4 bases, J shed 5 bases, and the junction held 3 bases outside the gene matches. The CDR3 nucleotides are TGTGCCAGCAGTTCCGACAGGGGTACTGAAGCTTTCTTT. Its translation: CASSSDRGTEAFF.

This clone appeared once. The chain links TRBV14 to TRBJ2-3, with a tentative D call TRBD2 (5 bases). There are 15 residues in the CDR3. The V gene lost 4 bases and the J gene lost 2 bases, with 13 bases spanning the gap. The V gene's germline CDR1 is SGHDN and CDR2 FVKESK. The CDR3 DNA follows: TGTGCCAGCAGCCCACACAGCGGTGCCACAGATACGCAGTATTTT. Its protein is CASSPHSGATDTQYF.

The chain carries TRBV27 and TRBJ2-1, with 10 bases matching TRBD1. This CDR3 has 16 amino acids. The V gene's germline CDR1 is MNHEY and CDR2 SMNVEV (reference sequence). Trimming cost V 3 bases and J 2 bases; bases outside gene matches: 4. This CDR3 reads CASSLWGQGTYNEQFF. In nucleotides, the CDR3 is TGTGCCAGCAGTTTGTGGGGACAGGGGACCTACAATGAGCAGTTCTTC.

V usage is TRBV7-3 and J usage is TRBJ2-7; tentative D call: TRBD2 (6 bases). This CDR3 spans 17 amino acids. Trimming shortened V by 7 bases and J by 3 bases, and 25 bases separated the two germline ends. Germline V gene data show CDR1 as SGHTA and CDR2 as FQGTGA. Written as DNA, the CDR3 is TGTGCCAGCACCACGCAGACCCGGAGCGGGCGGCGCTACGAGCAGTACTTC. Translation gives CASTTQTRSGRRYEQYF.

This chain's CDR3 is CASSHLAGGRSTGELFF. The CDR3 DNA follows: TGTGCCAGCAGTCATCTAGCGGGAGGGAGATCAACCGGGGAGCTGTTTTTT. V gene TRBV28 combines with J gene TRBJ2-2; 12 bases fit TRBD2. The CDR3 consists of 17 residues. The J segment lost 5 bases and the V segment lost 5 bases, leaving 9 bases of the junction unmatched. Germline values: CDR1 MDHEN, CDR2 SYDVKM.

In this sample, this clone turned up a few times. The chain uses TRBV7-8 and TRBJ2-2; 7 nucleotides line up with TRBD2. Per the germline V gene, CDR1 is SGHVS and CDR2 is FQNEAQ. The length of the CDR3 is 15 residues. Trimming at V came to 2 bases and at J to 7 bases, leaving 7 bases not matched to a gene. CDR3 DNA sequence: TGTGCCAGCAGCTTACGCAGCGGGATTGACGGGGAGCTGTTTTTT. It codes for CASSLRSGIDGELFF.